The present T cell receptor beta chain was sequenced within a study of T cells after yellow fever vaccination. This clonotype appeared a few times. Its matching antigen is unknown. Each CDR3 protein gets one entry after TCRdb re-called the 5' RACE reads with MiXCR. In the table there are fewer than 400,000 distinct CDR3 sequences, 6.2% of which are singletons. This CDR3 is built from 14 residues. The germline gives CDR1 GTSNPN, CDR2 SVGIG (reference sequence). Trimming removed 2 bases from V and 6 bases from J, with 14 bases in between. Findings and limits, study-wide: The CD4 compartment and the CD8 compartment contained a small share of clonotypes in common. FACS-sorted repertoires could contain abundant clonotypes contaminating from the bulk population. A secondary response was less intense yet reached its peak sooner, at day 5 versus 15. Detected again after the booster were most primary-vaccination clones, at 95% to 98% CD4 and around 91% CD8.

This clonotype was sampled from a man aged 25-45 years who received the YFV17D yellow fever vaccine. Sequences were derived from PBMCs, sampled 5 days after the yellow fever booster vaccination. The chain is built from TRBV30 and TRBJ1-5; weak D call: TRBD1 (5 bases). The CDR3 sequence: CAWSREGAGQPQHF. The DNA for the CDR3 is TGTGCCTGGAGTAGGGAAGGGGCTGGTCAGCCCCAGCATTTT.